Following are 27 T cell receptor beta chains from one sample sequenced in a study of siplizumab effects on memory and regulatory T cells. TCRdb's copy holds only in-frame clones and misses some; the assay was immunoSEQ multiplex PCR. The sample carries some 100,000 clones, around 92% recorded once. The sequenced material came from CD4+ T cells sorted from blood. These receptors were obtained from a human donor in good health.

This clone was observed a few times. The chain joins TRBV4-3 to TRBJ2-3; 8 bases are shared with TRBD2. Germline V gene lookup returns CDR1 LGHNA and CDR2 YSLEER. Trimming at V came to 0 bases and at J to 0 bases, leaving 5 bases not matched to a gene. The CDR3 is 17 residues long. CDR3 loop: CASSQDLASGSTDTQYF. In DNA, the CDR3 is TGCGCCAGCAGCCAAGATCTGGCTAGCGGGAGCACAGATACGCAGTATTTT.

On this clone itself: Within the sample, other DNA sequences also encode this same CDR3. The J gene is TRBJ2-5, the V gene TRBV5-1; D unclear. This CDR3 has 12 amino acids. The V and J ends lost 4 bases and 1 base respectively, with 5 bases between them. Germline loops: CDR1 SGHRS, CDR2 YFSETQ. DNA of the CDR3: TGCGCCAGCAGCGTGATCCAAGAGACCCAGTACTTC. It is translated as CASSVIQETQYF.

This sequence joins TRBV4-1 and TRBJ2-3; the match to TRBD2 covers 15 bases. This CDR3 has 16 amino acids. J gave up 3 bases and V 4 bases, and 2 bases lay outside the gene matches. The germline gives CDR1 MGHRA, CDR2 YSYEKL. The CDR3 is CASSRGTSGGTDTQYF. CDR3 in DNA: TGCGCCAGCAGCCGAGGGACTAGCGGGGGGACAGATACGCAGTATTTT.

About this clone: One end of the junction varies from germline; a read error may be responsible. The chain recombines TRBV5-6 with TRBJ2-2, with D tentatively TRBD2 (6 bases). Germline V gene lookup returns CDR1 SGHDT and CDR2 YYEEEE. The CDR3 runs 17 residues. CDR3 in amino acids: CASSLRSFLGHRRGAVF. The CDR3 DNA sequence: TGTGCCAGCAGCTTGCGGAGTTTCCTAGGACACCGGCGGGGAGCTGTTTTT.

This chain links TRBV25-1 with TRBJ1-1, with 10 positions matching TRBD1. CDR3 length: 17 residues. Trimming took 4 bases from V and 1 from J; bases not matched to a gene: 9. CDR1 is MGHDK, CDR2 SYGVNS, per germline. CDR3 DNA: TGTGCCAGCAGTGTCGCCGGGACAGGGGTAAAGAACACTGAAGCTTTCTTT. This gives the protein CASSVAGTGVKNTEAFF.

The V and J genes are TRBV5-6 and TRBJ2-7; the D gene is possibly TRBD1 (6 bases). Germline V CDR1 and CDR2: SGHDT, YYEEEE. Deletions cut 7 bases from V and 3 bases from J, with 14 bases between. The CDR3 totals 13 residues. As DNA, the CDR3 is TGTGCCAGCTGCTCCGGGACAAACTACGAGCAGTACTTC. Its translation is CASCSGTNYEQYF. The full variable domain, completed using reference TRBV5-6 and TRBJ2-7, is DAGVTQSPTHLIKTRGQQVTLRCSPKSGHDTVSWYQQALGQGPQFIFQYYEEEERQRGNFPDRFSGHQFPNYSSELNVNALLLGDSALYLCASCSGTNYEQYFGPGTRLTVT.

J is TRBJ2-5 and V is TRBV10-3, with TRBD2 matching over 10 bases. In germline, CDR1 is ENHRY, CDR2 SYGVKD. The V segment lost 2 bases and the J segment 5 bases; nucleotides outside the gene matches: 5. The CDR3 spans 15 residues. The CDR3 bases are TGTGCCATCAGTGAGGAGCGGGGGGGTACGGAGACCCAGTACTTC. This translates into CAISEERGGTETQYF.

The sample holds one count of this clone. The V and J genes are TRBV9 and TRBJ2-3; 9 bases agree with TRBD1. The CDR3 loop spans 15 amino acids. The germline V gene encodes CDR1 SGDLS and CDR2 YYNGEE. V was pared by 4 bases and J by 0 bases, with 3 bases of the junction left unmatched. This chain's CDR3 is CASSPQGASTDTQYF. CDR3 in DNA: TGTGCCAGCAGCCCACAGGGGGCGAGCACAGATACGCAGTATTTT.

This clone was observed once. The chain carries TRBV5-6 and TRBJ2-7, with D tentatively TRBD1 or TRBD2 (5 bases each). Deletions cut 4 bases from V and 2 bases from J, with 13 bases between. The CDR3 length is 14 residues. Germline V CDR1 and CDR2: SGHDT, YYEEEE. Here the CDR3 DNA reads TGTGCCAGCAGCATAATACGGGGCACCTACGAGCAGTACTTC. Its protein is CASSIIRGTYEQYF. Based on the CDR3 plus reference TRBV5-6 and TRBJ2-7, the full variable domain is DAGVTQSPTHLIKTRGQQVTLRCSPKSGHDTVSWYQQALGQGPQFIFQYYEEEERQRGNFPDRFSGHQFPNYSSELNVNALLLGDSALYLCASSIIRGTYEQYFGPGTRLTVT.

This rearrangement joins TRBV15 to TRBJ2-1; D unresolved. Germline V gene data show CDR1 as LNHNV and CDR2 as YYDKDF (reference sequence). The CDR3 spans 12 residues. With 0 bases removed from V and 9 bases from J, the gap between germline ends came to 6 bases. The CDR3 DNA is TGTGCCACCAGCAGAGATATAGGTGAGCAGTTCTTC. This sequence encodes CATSRDIGEQFF.

The genes are TRBV6-1 and TRBJ1-2, with D possibly being TRBD1 (5 bases). The CDR3 consists of 13 residues. Trimming pared 8 bases from V and 4 bases from J, leaving 14 bases between. CDR1 is MNHNS, CDR2 SASEGT, per germline. The CDR3 DNA is TGTGCCAGCCATCAGGGTGCGAGCTATGGCTACACCTTC. It is translated as CASHQGASYGYTF.

The chain employs TRBV5-1 and TRBJ2-7, with D uncertain. This CDR3 comprises 13 residues. Germline CDR1 reads SGHRS; CDR2 reads YFSETQ. V was clipped by 7 bases and J by 3 bases, with 14 bases between them. The CDR3 bases are TGCGCCAGCCGTCCCGGGTTAGGCTACGAGCAGTACTTC. It translates to CASRPGLGYEQYF.

The chain carries TRBV10-2 and TRBJ1-1, with 8 nucleotides matching TRBD1. After removal of 2 bases from V and 7 bases from J, the junction contained 6 bases not matched to a gene. CDR1 WSHSY and CDR2 SAAADI come from the germline V gene. CDR3 length: 14 residues. As DNA, the CDR3 is TGCGCCAGCAGTGAGCCGCAGGGGGCCGGTGAAGCTTTCTTT. It codes for CASSEPQGAGEAFF.

The gene calls are TRBV6-1 and TRBJ2-5, with 9 bases matching TRBD2. The V gene's germline CDR1 is MNHNS and CDR2 SASEGT. The CDR3 covers 14 residues. V was pared by 9 bases and J by 4 bases, with 9 bases of the junction left unmatched. CDR3 in DNA: TGTGCCAGTTCGCGGCGGGGGGGCCCAGAGACCCAGTACTTC. Amino acid sequence: CASSRRGGPETQYF.

The chain employs TRBV10-3 and TRBJ1-1; D gene uncertain. Germline-derived CDR1 and CDR2 are ENHRY and SYGVKD. This CDR3 spans 11 amino acids. V was clipped by 4 bases and J by 8 bases, with 8 bases between them. The CDR3 DNA sequence: TGTGCCATCAGTGGGGGAGCAGAAGCTTTCTTT. Protein product: CAISGGAEAFF.

The rearrangement uses TRBV2 and TRBJ1-6; 8 positions agree with TRBD1. With V trimmed by 7 bases and J by 9 bases, 14 bases remained unmatched. This CDR3 is built from 16 residues. Germline CDR1 and CDR2: SNHLY and FYNNEI. CDR3: CASIPGQGVGISPLHF. CDR3 nucleotide sequence: TGTGCCAGCATTCCCGGACAGGGCGTGGGGATTTCACCCCTCCACTTT.

This chain joins TRBV21-1 and TRBJ1-2; the D call of TRBD1 is as the table states it, not checked on the DNA. TRBV21-1 is classified as a pseudogene. The CDR3 runs 13 residues. CDR3 sequence: CASPPGGDYGYTF. The CDR3 region has the DNA TGTGCCAGCCCCCCAGGGGGCGACTATGGCTACACCTTC.

This clone was counted a single time. The chain employs TRBV9 and TRBJ1-4, with D possibly TRBD1 on 5 matching bases. The CDR3 loop spans 14 amino acids. Germline V CDR1 and CDR2: SGDLS, YYNGEE. V lost 0 bases and J 2 bases, leaving 5 bases between the germline ends. The CDR3 loop is CASSVAGTNEKLFF. The CDR3 DNA sequence: TGTGCCAGCAGCGTAGCAGGGACTAATGAAAAACTGTTTTTT.

The rearrangement uses TRBV7-2 and TRBJ2-5; tentatively, D is TRBD2 (5 bases). CDR3 length equals 13 residues. CDR1 and CDR2 (germline): SGHTA, FQGNSA. Trimming left V 3 bases short and J 5 bases short, with 10 bases between. CDR3 bases: TGTGCCAGCAGCTTCGAGGGCTGGGAGACCCAGTACTTC. This translates into CASSFEGWETQYF.

This sequence joins TRBV4-1 and TRBJ2-2; 7 nucleotides agree with TRBD2. V dropped 4 bases and J dropped 7; count of bases not matched to a gene: 3. CDR3 size: 13 residues. Germline loops: CDR1 MGHRA, CDR2 YSYEKL. CDR3 sequence (DNA): TGCGCCAGCAGCCGACTAGCTGGCGGGGAGCTGTTTTTT. Its protein is CASSRLAGGELFF.

A few counts support this clone. The chain employs TRBV29-1 and TRBJ1-2; a weak D match, TRBD1 (6 bases). CDR1 and CDR2 from the germline V gene are SQVTM and ANQGSEA. V dropped 6 bases and J dropped 5 bases, with 13 bases sitting between them. There are 12 residues in the CDR3. The CDR3, as DNA: TGCAGCGTCTACGAGGGGGGATATGGCTACACCTTC. Translation: CSVYEGGYGYTF. The complete variable domain, with remaining parts taken from reference TRBV29-1 and TRBJ1-2, reads SAVISQKPSRDICQRGTSLTIQCQVDSQVTMMFWYRQQPGQSLTLIATANQGSEATYESGFVIDKFPISRPNLTFSTLTVSNMSPEDSSIYLCSVYEGGYGYTFGSGTRLTVV.

The chain uses TRBV4-1 and TRBJ1-1; D uncertain. The CDR3 length is 14 residues. Between the trimmed V and J ends, which lost 3 bases and 4 bases, there was a span of 12 bases. The V gene's germline CDR1 is MGHRA and CDR2 YSYEKL. CDR3: CASSQPGWGTEAFF. The CDR3 nucleotides read TGCGCCAGCAGCCAGCCGGGGTGGGGCACTGAAGCTTTCTTT.

This chain joins TRBV19 and TRBJ1-1; D is possibly TRBD1 (6 bases). The V and J ends lost 3 bases and 1 base respectively, with 21 bases between them. The CDR3 contains 18 residues. CDR1 and CDR2 from the germline V gene are LNHDA and SQIVND (reference sequence). The CDR3 bases are TGTGCCAGTAGTATTGGTTCGTGGGGTAGGGGGGAGAACACTGAAGCTTTCTTT. Its translation is CASSIGSWGRGENTEAFF.

The chain uses TRBV30 and TRBJ1-4; 7 bases map to TRBD1. The CDR3 has 11 amino acids. CDR1 and CDR2 (germline): GTSNPN, SVGIG (reference sequence). Losses at the gene ends were 5 bases for V and 8 bases for J; bases not matched to a gene: 2. The CDR3 DNA follows: TGTGCCTGGGGACAGGCCGAAAAACTGTTTTTT. It is translated as CAWGQAEKLFF.

The chain recombines TRBV7-9 with TRBJ1-1; D is perhaps TRBD1 (6 bases). Looked up from germline, CDR1 is SEHNR and CDR2 is FQNEAQ (reference sequence). V lost 3 bases and J lost 2, with 22 bases in between. The CDR3 runs 18 residues. The CDR3 nucleotides read TGTGCCAGCAGCTTGGGTAACCGCCGGACAGAAACAAACACTGAAGCTTTCTTT. It codes for CASSLGNRRTETNTEAFF. Drawing the rest from reference TRBV7-9 and TRBJ1-1, the complete variable domain is DTGVSQNPRHKITKRGQNVTFRCDPISEHNRLYWYRQTLGQGPEFLTYFQNEAQLEKSRLLSDRFSAERPKGSFSTLEIQRTEQGDSAMYLCASSLGNRRTETNTEAFFGQGTRLTVV.

Written as DNA, the CDR3 is TGTGCCAGCAGAGCGGGGGGGCCGGGCGCAGATACGCAGTATTTT. As protein: CASRAGGPGADTQYF. The chain has TRBV6-1 and TRBJ2-3; 10 nucleotides agree with TRBD2. V was pared by 6 bases and J by 4 bases, with 7 bases of the junction left unmatched. Germline V lookup: CDR1 MNHNS, CDR2 SASEGT. This CDR3 has 15 amino acids.

The CDR3 sequence: CASSWSTEAFF. CDR3 DNA sequence: TGTGCCAGCAGCTGGAGCACTGAAGCTTTCTTT. The V gene is TRBV5-5, the J gene TRBJ1-1; D is unclear. The CDR3 spans 11 residues. Germline V CDR1 and CDR2: SGHKS, YYEKEE (reference sequence). The V and J ends lost 3 bases and 4 bases respectively, with 4 bases between them. Drawing the rest from reference TRBV5-5 and TRBJ1-1, the complete variable domain is DAGVTQSPTHLIKTRGQQVTLRCSPISGHKSVSWYQQVLGQGPQFIFQYYEKEERGRGNFPDRFSARQFPNYSSELNVNALLLGDSALYLCASSWSTEAFFGQGTRLTVV.